The subject of this entry is one T cell receptor (beta chain). Study processing details: Estimates of nucleated cell counts were drawn from the amplification of reference gene primers. Only in-frame clones appear in the TCRdb table, and some are missing; sequencing was by immunoSEQ multiplex PCR. V, J and clone size reflect that table, while D and trimming were determined from the DNA. The table records roughly 60,000 clones, more than 80% of them present only once. This entry is derived from a study of blood T cell repertoires in COVID-19. About the research overall: Samples representing acute and convalescent COVID-19 were sourced from the United States, Italy and Spain. PBMCs, B-cell-depleted T cells, or T cells were the source of the cDNA or gDNA that made up the material.

Germline V gene sequence: CDR1 SGHVS, CDR2 FQNEAQ. The CDR3 loop spans 15 amino acids. V shed 0 bases and J shed 7 bases, with 15 bases lying between them. This sequence joins TRBV7-8 and TRBJ1-2; D is unresolved. This receptor was identified in an older man with acute or convalescent COVID-19. The sequencing sample was made of peripheral blood. The CDR3 DNA follows: TGTGCCAGCAGCTTAGCTATGGTTACAGAAGGTGGCTACACCTTC. Translation: CASSLAMVTEGGYTF.